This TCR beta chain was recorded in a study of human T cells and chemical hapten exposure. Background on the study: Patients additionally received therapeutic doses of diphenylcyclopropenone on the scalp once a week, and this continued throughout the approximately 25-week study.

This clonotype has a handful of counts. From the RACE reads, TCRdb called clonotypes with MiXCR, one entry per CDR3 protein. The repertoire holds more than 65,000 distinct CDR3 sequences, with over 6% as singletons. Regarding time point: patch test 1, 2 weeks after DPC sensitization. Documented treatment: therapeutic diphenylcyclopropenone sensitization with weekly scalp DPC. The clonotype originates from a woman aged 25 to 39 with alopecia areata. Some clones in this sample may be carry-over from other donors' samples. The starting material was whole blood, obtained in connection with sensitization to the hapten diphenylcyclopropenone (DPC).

This CDR3 is CASSYSRGSAKNIQYF. The CDR3 DNA follows: TGTGCCAGCAGTTACTCGCGAGGGTCTGCCAAAAACATTCAGTACTTC. The V gene is TRBV6-6, the J gene TRBJ2-4; possible D gene TRBD2, 5 bases. V was clipped by 0 bases and J by 1 base, with 10 bases between them. From germline, CDR1 is MNHNY and CDR2 SVGAGI (reference sequence). The CDR3 covers 16 residues.